These 29 T cell receptor beta chains were all obtained from the same sample, sequenced in a study of T cells in Graves' hyperthyroidism and ophthalmopathy. Using RNA transcripts as the source, TCR beta CDR3 regions were amplified. First-round RT-PCR with HTBI primers amplified the TCR CDR3 region. TCRdb recomputed calls from the multiplex PCR reads with MiXCR, one row per CDR3 protein. The data hold roughly 740,000 distinct CDR3 sequences, with about a sixth observed a single time. Material for sequencing was blood. The receptors stem from a man between 18 and 35 years old with Graves' hyperthyroidism.

The V and J genes are TRBV29-1 and TRBJ1-2; maybe TRBD1 (5 bases). This CDR3 has 14 amino acids. The V gene lost 3 bases and the J gene lost 4 bases, with 15 bases spanning the gap. CDR1 is SQVTM, CDR2 ANQGSEA, per germline. Written as DNA, the CDR3 is TGCAGCGTTGAGGGAGAAGGGGCTCGCTATGGCTACACCTTC. This sequence encodes CSVEGEGARYGYTF.

The chain carries TRBV27 and TRBJ2-1; 9 bases fit TRBD2. Per the germline V gene, CDR1 is MNHEY and CDR2 is SMNVEV (reference sequence). The CDR3 covers 14 residues. Trimming took 2 bases from V and 10 from J; bases not matched to a gene: 6. The DNA of the CDR3 is TGTGCCAGCAGTTTAGGGCTAGCGGGGAGGGAGCAGTTCTTC. Translated, it gives CASSLGLAGREQFF.

V gene TRBV7-9 combines with J gene TRBJ1-6; D ambiguous. Germline V gene sequence: CDR1 SEHNR, CDR2 FQNEAQ (reference sequence). Trimming cost V 4 bases and J 9 bases, with 13 bases left between them. The CDR3 extends over 14 amino acids. The CDR3 region has the DNA TGTGCCAGCAGCTCAGACCTCAGCGGTTCACCCCTCCACTTT. Its protein is CASSSDLSGSPLHF.

This clonotype was seen repeatedly, ten times or more. The genes are TRBV6-8 and TRBJ2-5, with D unresolved. Between the trimmed V and J ends, which lost 2 bases and 4 bases, there was a span of 8 bases. Germline CDR1 is MNHGY and CDR2 is SAAAGT. The CDR3 sequence is 13 residues long. The DNA of the CDR3 is TGTGCCAGCAGTTACAATATCCTAGAGACCCAGTACTTC. Translation: CASSYNILETQYF.

The sample holds a few counts of this clonotype. J is TRBJ2-1 and V is TRBV7-6, with D possibly matching TRBD2 (5 bases). The ends were cut back, 2 bases at V and 2 bases at J, with 10 bases in the middle. CDR1 SGHVS and CDR2 FNYEAQ come from the germline V gene. This CDR3 comprises 15 residues. CDR3 residues: CASSLLSGPYNEQFF. CDR3 nucleotides: TGTGCCAGCAGCTTATTGAGCGGACCCTACAATGAGCAGTTCTTC.

V and J are TRBV3-1 and TRBJ2-1; perhaps TRBD1 as D (6 bases). The CDR3 totals 14 residues. CDR1 and CDR2 (germline): LGHDT, YNNKEL (reference sequence). Trimming took 7 bases from V and 6 from J, leaving 16 bases between them. The CDR3 is CASTTVTGSNEQFF. The CDR3 DNA reads as TGTGCCAGCACCACAGTTACAGGGTCCAATGAGCAGTTCTTC.

The gene calls are TRBV29-1 and TRBJ2-5; TRBD1 aligns across 7 bases. The CDR3 length is 13 residues. The J segment lost 3 bases and the V segment lost 3 bases, leaving 4 bases of the junction unmatched. Per the germline V gene, CDR1 is SQVTM and CDR2 is ANQGSEA. The CDR3 DNA reads as TGCAGCGTTGACCCCGGGACAGAAGAGACCCAGTACTTC. Translation: CSVDPGTEETQYF.

The CDR3 coding sequence is TGTGCCAGCAGTGAAGGAGGAAAGAACACTGAAGCTTTCTTT. It translates to CASSEGGKNTEAFF. The chain is built from TRBV6-1 and TRBJ1-1; D remains unclear. Between the trimmed V and J ends, which lost 1 base and 1 base, there was a span of 7 bases. This CDR3 is 14 amino acids long. Germline CDR1 and CDR2: MNHNS and SASEGT.

CDR3 sequence: CAWSSLARATDTQYF. The CDR3 nucleotides read TGTGCCTGGAGTAGTCTAGCCAGAGCCACAGATACGCAGTATTTT. The V call is TRBV30, the J call TRBJ2-3; perhaps TRBD2 as D (5 bases). The CDR3 extends over 15 amino acids. Per the germline V gene, CDR1 is GTSNPN and CDR2 is SVGIG (reference sequence). Between the trimmed V and J ends, which lost 2 bases and 2 bases, there was a span of 14 bases.

The CDR3 region is CSPTGGEQFF. The CDR3 region has the DNA TGCAGTCCGACAGGGGGGGAGCAGTTCTTC. This chain uses TRBV20-1 with TRBJ2-1; 9 bases are shared with TRBD1. Trimming took 8 bases from V and 10 from J; bases not matched to a gene: 3. The V gene's germline CDR1 is DFQATT and CDR2 SNEGSKA (reference sequence). The CDR3 contains 10 residues.

This CDR3 reads CASRPRGQIEKLFF. The DNA of the CDR3 is TGTGCCAGTAGGCCAAGGGGCCAGATTGAAAAACTGTTTTTT. The rearrangement uses TRBV19 and TRBJ1-4; tentatively, D is TRBD1 (5 bases). CDR1 and CDR2 (germline): LNHDA, SQIVND (reference sequence). V shed 6 bases and J shed 7 bases, with 15 bases lying between them. The CDR3 length is 14 residues.

Only a few counts were recorded for this clonotype. J is TRBJ1-2 and V is TRBV19, with 7 bases identical to TRBD1. The V gene end was trimmed by 5 bases and the J gene end by 8 bases; junction bases not matched to a gene: 11. The CDR3 totals 14 residues. CDR1 and CDR2 from the germline V gene are LNHDA and SQIVND (reference sequence). The CDR3 reads CASSHGTAVVGYTF. CDR3 nucleotide sequence: TGTGCCAGTAGTCACGGGACAGCTGTTGTAGGCTACACCTTC.

The sample holds many counts of this clonotype. V gene TRBV6-2 or TRBV6-3 combines with J gene TRBJ2-7, with D perhaps matching TRBD2 (6 bases). In germline, CDR1 is MNHEY, CDR2 SVGEGT. The CDR3 sequence is 15 residues long. V shed 5 bases and J shed 3 bases, with 17 bases lying between them. The CDR3 DNA sequence: TGTGCCAGCAGTCCTACTCTAGCGCCGAACTACGAGCAGTACTTC. Its protein product is CASSPTLAPNYEQYF.

This clonotype was seen at least ten times. Here the CDR3 DNA reads TGTGCCAGCAGCCTAAATGGGGGTTCCGACTATGGCTACACCTTC. Translating gives CASSLNGGSDYGYTF. This chain uses TRBV3-1 with TRBJ1-2; possible D gene TRBD1, 5 bases. V was clipped by 4 bases and J by 3 bases, with 15 bases between them. Germline assignment: CDR1 LGHDT and CDR2 YNNKEL (reference sequence). The CDR3 sequence is 15 residues long.

This clonotype showed up many times. The chain is built from TRBV20-1 and TRBJ2-5; D ambiguous. The CDR3 is 13 residues long. Germline V gene data show CDR1 as DFQATT and CDR2 as SNEGSKA (reference sequence). Deletions cut 1 base from V and 0 bases from J, with 6 bases between. The CDR3, as DNA: TGCAGTGCTAGAGGCTCCAACCAAGAGACCCAGTACTTC. Translated, it gives CSARGSNQETQYF.

In this sample, this clonotype turned up many times. V usage is TRBV30 and J usage is TRBJ2-7; the D gene is possibly TRBD1 (6 bases). This CDR3 has 12 residues. The germline V gene encodes CDR1 GTSNPN and CDR2 SVGIG (reference sequence). V was shortened by 3 bases and J by 4 bases, with 10 bases between the two germline ends. The CDR3 coding sequence is TGTGCCTGGAGCGCACAGGGTTACGAGCAGTACTTC. It specifies CAWSAQGYEQYF. Full variable domain (rest looked up from reference TRBV30 and TRBJ2-7): SQTIHQWPATLVQPVGSPLSLECTVEGTSNPNLYWYRQAAGRGLQLLFYSVGIGQISSEVPQNLSASRPQDRQFILSSKKLLLSDSGFYLCAWSAQGYEQYFGPGTRLTVT.

V and J are TRBV20-1 and TRBJ2-3; TRBD1 is a possible D gene (6 bases). The CDR3 loop spans 18 amino acids. Trimming shortened V by 0 bases and J by 1 base, and 20 bases separated the two germline ends. Germline V CDR1 and CDR2: DFQATT, SNEGSKA (reference sequence). CDR3 loop: CSARDWGPRAPGTDTQYF. In DNA form, the CDR3 reads TGCAGTGCTAGAGACTGGGGGCCGCGGGCGCCGGGCACAGATACGCAGTATTTT.

The chain is built from TRBV9 and TRBJ2-1; a possible D gene is TRBD1 (5 bases). Trimming stripped 0 bases from V and 6 bases from J, with 13 bases between. The CDR3 has 15 amino acids. Germline V gene sequence: CDR1 SGDLS, CDR2 YYNGEE. CDR3 amino acids: CASSVEQDAINEQFF. The CDR3 nucleotides are TGTGCCAGCAGCGTAGAACAGGATGCAATCAATGAGCAGTTCTTC.

This clonotype was seen ten or more times. This chain uses TRBV28 with TRBJ2-7; D unclear. Germline V CDR1 and CDR2: MDHEN, SYDVKM. The CDR3 runs to 15 residues. The V and J ends lost 2 bases and 7 bases respectively, with 18 bases between them. CDR3 amino acids: CASSLRVLSDREQYF. The DNA of the CDR3 is TGTGCCAGCAGTTTACGCGTTCTCTCCGACCGGGAGCAGTACTTC.

The chain recombines TRBV9 with TRBJ2-3, with D perhaps matching TRBD2 (5 bases). The CDR3 runs 17 residues. From germline, CDR1 is SGDLS and CDR2 YYNGEE. The V end was cut by 0 bases, the J end by 0 bases, with 14 bases between. For the CDR3, the DNA is TGTGCCAGCAGCGTAGGGGCTAGCAGAACCAGCACAGATACGCAGTATTTT. This sequence encodes CASSVGASRTSTDTQYF.

This clonotype was found a few times. The chain recombines TRBV4-1 with TRBJ2-5; D may be TRBD1 (5 bases). V lost 1 base to trimming and J lost 5 bases, with 17 bases between them. The CDR3 loop spans 16 amino acids. Germline CDR1 and CDR2: MGHRA and YSYEKL. The CDR3 region is CASSQGTLDTMETQYF. CDR3 coding DNA: TGCGCCAGCAGCCAAGGGACACTGGACACGATGGAGACCCAGTACTTC.

The gene calls are TRBV28 and TRBJ2-7; D is perhaps TRBD2 (6 bases). Trimming left V 7 bases short and J 4 bases short, with 17 bases between. Germline V gives CDR1 MDHEN, CDR2 SYDVKM. This CDR3 region has 14 residues. The CDR3 sequence is CASTSRTMNYEQYF. CDR3 DNA sequence: TGTGCCAGCACGTCCCGGACTATGAATTACGAGCAGTACTTC.

The V and J genes are TRBV20-1 and TRBJ2-3; TRBD1 or TRBD2 may be the D gene (5 bases each). The CDR3 is made up of 14 amino acids. The V gene lost 2 bases and the J gene lost 4 bases, with 13 bases spanning the gap. Germline CDR1 is DFQATT and CDR2 is SNEGSKA (reference sequence). The CDR3, as DNA: TGCAGTGCTAGAATATCGGGACGGCCAGATACGCAGTATTTT. Its protein is CSARISGRPDTQYF.

This clonotype has a count of ten or more. V is TRBV7-2 and J is TRBJ2-7, with D possibly matching TRBD1 (5 bases). Deletions cut 6 bases from V and 3 bases from J, with 27 bases between. The germline CDR1 and CDR2 sequences are SGHTA and FQGNSA. The CDR3 is made up of 18 amino acids. CDR3 residues: CASSLNIEAVRVNYEQYF. CDR3 DNA: TGTGCCAGCAGTCTTAATATAGAGGCCGTCAGGGTTAACTACGAGCAGTACTTC.

This clonotype came up many times. The gene calls are TRBV3-1 and TRBJ1-2; D gene ambiguous. With 4 bases removed from V and 5 bases from J, the gap between germline ends came to 11 bases. CDR3 size: 13 residues. Germline V gene sequence: CDR1 LGHDT, CDR2 YNNKEL (reference sequence). CDR3 bases: TGTGCCAGCAGCCTAGGTTTGGGTTATGGCTACACCTTC. Amino acid sequence: CASSLGLGYGYTF.

This clonotype showed up just a few times. This chain connects TRBV19 to TRBJ2-1, with a weak D call TRBD2 (5 bases). The germline V gene encodes CDR1 LNHDA and CDR2 SQIVND (reference sequence). The CDR3 totals 14 residues. V was shortened by 7 bases and J by 5 bases, with 15 bases between the two germline ends. In nucleotides, the CDR3 is TGTGCCAGTACTCCGGGATCTTACCACAATGAGCAGTTCTTC. As protein: CASTPGSYHNEQFF.

Here the CDR3 DNA reads TGTGCCAGCAGCCAGGACAGGGATAGTCAGCCCCAGCATTTT. Protein: CASSQDRDSQPQHF. The rearrangement links TRBV4-2 to TRBJ1-5, with 8 bases fitting TRBD1. The CDR3 extends over 14 amino acids. Per the germline V gene, CDR1 is LGHNA and CDR2 is YNFKEQ. Trimming cost V 3 bases and J 6 bases; bases outside gene matches: 4.

This clonotype was seen only a few times. V gene TRBV12-3 or TRBV12-4 combines with J gene TRBJ2-3; D gene ambiguous. V lost 1 base, J lost 2 bases, and 10 bases lay in between. The CDR3 is made up of 15 amino acids. CDR3: CASSLEVDFTDTQYF. In DNA form, the CDR3 reads TGTGCCAGCAGTTTAGAGGTAGATTTCACAGATACGCAGTATTTT.

A few counts support this clonotype. The J gene is TRBJ1-6, the V gene TRBV9; 8 bases match TRBD1. CDR1 and CDR2 from the germline V gene are SGDLS and YYNGEE. V was pared by 4 bases and J by 7 bases, with 7 bases of the junction left unmatched. The CDR3 loop spans 15 amino acids. Here the CDR3 DNA reads TGTGCCAGCAGCCTCCTGGACAGGGTCAATTCACCCCTCCACTTT. It yields the protein CASSLLDRVNSPLHF.